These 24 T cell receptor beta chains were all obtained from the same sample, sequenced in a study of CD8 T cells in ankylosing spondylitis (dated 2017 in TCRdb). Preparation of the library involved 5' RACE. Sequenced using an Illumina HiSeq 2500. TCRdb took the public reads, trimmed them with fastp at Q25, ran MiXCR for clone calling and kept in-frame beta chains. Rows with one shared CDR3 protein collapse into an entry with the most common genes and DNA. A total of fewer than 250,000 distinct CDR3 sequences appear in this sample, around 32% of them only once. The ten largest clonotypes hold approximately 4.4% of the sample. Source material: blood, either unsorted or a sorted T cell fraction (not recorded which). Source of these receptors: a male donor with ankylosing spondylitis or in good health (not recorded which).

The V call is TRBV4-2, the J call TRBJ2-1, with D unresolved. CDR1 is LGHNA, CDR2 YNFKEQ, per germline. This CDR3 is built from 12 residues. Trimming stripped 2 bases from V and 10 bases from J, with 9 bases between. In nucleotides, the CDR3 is TGTGCCAGCAGCCAAAGCACGTTCGAGCAGTTCTTC. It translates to CASSQSTFEQFF.

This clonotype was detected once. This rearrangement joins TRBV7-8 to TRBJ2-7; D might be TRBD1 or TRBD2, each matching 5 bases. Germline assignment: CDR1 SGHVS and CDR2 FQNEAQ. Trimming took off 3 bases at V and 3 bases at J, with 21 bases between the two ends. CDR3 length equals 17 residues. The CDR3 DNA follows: TGTGCCAGCAGCTTGCCACTGGGGTCGGGACCAGACTACGAGCAGTACTTC. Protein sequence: CASSLPLGSGPDYEQYF.

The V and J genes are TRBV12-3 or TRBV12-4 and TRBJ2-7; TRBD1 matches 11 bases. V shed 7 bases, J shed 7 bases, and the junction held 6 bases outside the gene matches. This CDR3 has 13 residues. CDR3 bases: TGTGCCAGCACCCGGACAGGGGGCTGGGAGCAGTACTTC. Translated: CASTRTGGWEQYF.

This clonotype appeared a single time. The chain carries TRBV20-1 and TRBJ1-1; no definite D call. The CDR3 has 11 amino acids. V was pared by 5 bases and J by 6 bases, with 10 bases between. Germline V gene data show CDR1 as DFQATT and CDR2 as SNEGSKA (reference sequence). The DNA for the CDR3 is TGCAGTGCTGCCCCTAGTGCTGAAGCTTTCTTT. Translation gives CSAAPSAEAFF.

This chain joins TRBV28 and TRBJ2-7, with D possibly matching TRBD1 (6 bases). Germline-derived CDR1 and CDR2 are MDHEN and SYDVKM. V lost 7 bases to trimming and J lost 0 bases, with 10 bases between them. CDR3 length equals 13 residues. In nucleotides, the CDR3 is TGTGCCAGCACCGAGGACAGCTCCTACGAGCAGTACTTC. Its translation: CASTEDSSYEQYF.

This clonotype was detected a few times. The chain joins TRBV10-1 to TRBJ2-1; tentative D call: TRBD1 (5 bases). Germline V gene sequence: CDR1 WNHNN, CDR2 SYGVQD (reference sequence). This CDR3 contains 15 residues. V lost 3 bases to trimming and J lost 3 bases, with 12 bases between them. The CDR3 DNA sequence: TGCGCCAGCAGTGAAAGGTGGGGCGGCTACAATGAGCAGTTCTTC. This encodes CASSERWGGYNEQFF.

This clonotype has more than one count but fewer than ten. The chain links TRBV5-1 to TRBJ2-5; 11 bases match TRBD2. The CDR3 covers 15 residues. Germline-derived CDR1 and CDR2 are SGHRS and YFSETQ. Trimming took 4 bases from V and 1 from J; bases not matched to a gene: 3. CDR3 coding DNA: TGCGCCAGCAGCCTCGGGACTAGCGGCCAAGAGACCCAGTACTTC. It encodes CASSLGTSGQETQYF.

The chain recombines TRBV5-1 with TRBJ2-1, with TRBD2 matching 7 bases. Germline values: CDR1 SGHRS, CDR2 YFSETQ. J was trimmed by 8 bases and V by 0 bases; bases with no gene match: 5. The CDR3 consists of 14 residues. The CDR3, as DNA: TGCGCCAGCAGCTTGGTGGCGGGGGTCGATGAGCAGTTCTTC. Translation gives CASSLVAGVDEQFF.

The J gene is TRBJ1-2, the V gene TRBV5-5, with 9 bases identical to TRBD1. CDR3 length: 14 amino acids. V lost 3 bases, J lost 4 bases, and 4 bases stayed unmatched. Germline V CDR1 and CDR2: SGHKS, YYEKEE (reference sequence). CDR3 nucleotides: TGTGCCAGCAGCTCGTGGACAGGGGCCTATGGCTACACCTTC. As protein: CASSSWTGAYGYTF.

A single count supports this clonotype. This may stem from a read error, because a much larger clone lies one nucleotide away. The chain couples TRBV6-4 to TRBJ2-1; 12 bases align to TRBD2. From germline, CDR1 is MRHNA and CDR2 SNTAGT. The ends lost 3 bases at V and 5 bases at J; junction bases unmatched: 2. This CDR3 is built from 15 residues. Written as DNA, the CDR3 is TGTGCCAGCAGTGAACTAGCGGGGGGAAACAATGAGCAGTTCTTC. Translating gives CASSELAGGNNEQFF.

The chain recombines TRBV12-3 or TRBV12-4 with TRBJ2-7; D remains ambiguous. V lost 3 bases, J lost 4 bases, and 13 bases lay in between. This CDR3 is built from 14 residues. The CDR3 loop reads CASSFLDGPYEQYF. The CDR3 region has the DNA TGTGCCAGCAGTTTCTTGGACGGCCCTTACGAGCAGTACTTC.

The CDR3 nucleotides read TGCGCCAGCAGCTTGGGTTCTTTCGACGAGCAGTACTTC. Translation gives CASSLGSFDEQYF. This chain joins TRBV5-1 and TRBJ2-7; D remains unclear. There are 13 residues in the CDR3. V lost 0 bases to trimming and J lost 5 bases, with 9 bases between them. Per the germline V gene, CDR1 is SGHRS and CDR2 is YFSETQ.

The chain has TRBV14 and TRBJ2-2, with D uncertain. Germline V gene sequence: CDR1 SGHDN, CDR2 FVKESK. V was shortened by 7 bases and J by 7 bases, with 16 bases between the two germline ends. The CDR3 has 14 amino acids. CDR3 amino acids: CASTLLNIGGELFF. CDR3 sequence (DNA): TGTGCCAGCACCCTTCTTAATATTGGCGGGGAGCTGTTTTTT. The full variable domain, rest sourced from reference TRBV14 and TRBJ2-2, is EAGVTQFPSHSVIEKGQTVTLRCDPISGHDNLYWYRRVMGKEIKFLLHFVKESKQDESGMPNNRFLAERTGGTYSTLKVQPAELEDSGVYFCASTLLNIGGELFFGEGSRLTVL.

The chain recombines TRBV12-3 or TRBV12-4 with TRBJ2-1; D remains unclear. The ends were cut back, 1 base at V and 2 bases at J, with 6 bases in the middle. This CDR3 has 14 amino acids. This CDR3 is CASSLDPAYNEQFF. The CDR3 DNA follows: TGTGCCAGCAGTTTAGACCCAGCCTACAATGAGCAGTTCTTC.

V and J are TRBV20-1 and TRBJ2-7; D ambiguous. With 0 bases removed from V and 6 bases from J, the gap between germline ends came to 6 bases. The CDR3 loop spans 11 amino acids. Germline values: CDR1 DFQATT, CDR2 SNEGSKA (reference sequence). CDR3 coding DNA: TGCAGTGCTAGAGACAGGCTCGAGCAGTACTTC. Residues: CSARDRLEQYF.

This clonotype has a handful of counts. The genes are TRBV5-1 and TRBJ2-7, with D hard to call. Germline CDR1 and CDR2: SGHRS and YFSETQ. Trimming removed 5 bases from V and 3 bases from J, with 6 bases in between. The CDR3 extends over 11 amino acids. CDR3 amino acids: CASRDNYEQYF. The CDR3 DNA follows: TGCGCCAGCAGAGATAACTACGAGCAGTACTTC. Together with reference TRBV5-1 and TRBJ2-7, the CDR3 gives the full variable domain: KAGVTQTPRYLIKTRGQQVTLSCSPISGHRSVSWYQQTPGQGLQFLFEYFSETQRNKGNFPGRFSGRQFSNSRSEMNVSTLELGDSALYLCASRDNYEQYFGPGTRLTVT.

The CDR3 is CSVRGGGERLDTQYF. As DNA, the CDR3 is TGCAGCGTTCGCGGCGGGGGGGAGCGTTTGGATACGCAGTATTTT. The rearrangement links TRBV29-1 to TRBJ2-3; 9 bases map to TRBD2. Germline V CDR1 and CDR2: SQVTM, ANQGSEA. The CDR3 extends over 15 amino acids. V was clipped by 5 bases and J by 6 bases; unmatched bases: 12.

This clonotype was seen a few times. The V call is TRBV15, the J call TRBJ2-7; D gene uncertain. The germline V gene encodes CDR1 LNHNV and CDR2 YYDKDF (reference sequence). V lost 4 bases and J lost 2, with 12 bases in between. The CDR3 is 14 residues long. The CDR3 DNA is TGTGCCACCAGCACCGAGACGGGCACCTACGAGCAGTACTTC. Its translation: CATSTETGTYEQYF.

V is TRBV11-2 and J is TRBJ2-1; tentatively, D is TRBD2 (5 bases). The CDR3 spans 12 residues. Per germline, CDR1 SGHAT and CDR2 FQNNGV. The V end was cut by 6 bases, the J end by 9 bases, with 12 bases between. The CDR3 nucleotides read TGTGCCAGCAGAACTACTAGTGGTGAGCAGTTCTTC. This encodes CASRTTSGEQFF. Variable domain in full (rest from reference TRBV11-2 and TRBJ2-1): EAGVAQSPRYKIIEKRQSVAFWCNPISGHATLYWYQQILGQGPKLLIQFQNNGVVDDSQLPKDRFSAERLKGVDSTLKIQPAKLEDSAVYLCASRTTSGEQFFGPGTRLTVL.

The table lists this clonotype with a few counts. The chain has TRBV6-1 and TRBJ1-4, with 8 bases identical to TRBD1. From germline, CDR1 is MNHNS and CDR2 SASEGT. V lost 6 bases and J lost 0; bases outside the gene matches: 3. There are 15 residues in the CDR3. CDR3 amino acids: CASSTGGATNEKLFF. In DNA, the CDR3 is TGTGCCAGCAGCACAGGGGGAGCAACTAATGAAAAACTGTTTTTT.

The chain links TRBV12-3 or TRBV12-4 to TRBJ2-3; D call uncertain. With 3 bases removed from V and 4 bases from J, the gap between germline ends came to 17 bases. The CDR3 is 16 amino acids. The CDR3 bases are TGTGCCAGCAGTTTCTTTGTAACAGTCAGTCCAGATACGCAGTATTTT. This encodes CASSFFVTVSPDTQYF.

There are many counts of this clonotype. The CDR3 protein is CSAPGTGFSDTQYF. In nucleotides, the CDR3 is TGCAGTGCTCCCGGGACAGGGTTTTCAGATACGCAGTATTTT. The V gene is TRBV20-1, the J gene TRBJ2-3; 9 bases fit TRBD1. The junction had 7 bases not matched to a gene; V was cut back by 5 bases and J by 4 bases. The germline V gene encodes CDR1 DFQATT and CDR2 SNEGSKA (reference sequence). The CDR3 is made up of 14 amino acids.

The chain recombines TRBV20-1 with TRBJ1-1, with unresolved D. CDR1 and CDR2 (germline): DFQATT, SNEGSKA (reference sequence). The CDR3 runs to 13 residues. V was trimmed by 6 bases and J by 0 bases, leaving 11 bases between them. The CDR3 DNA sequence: TGCAGTGCAGTGGTCCCGATGAACACTGAAGCTTTCTTT. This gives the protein CSAVVPMNTEAFF.

This CDR3 reads CASRRIPTGPGANVLTF. The CDR3 coding sequence is TGCGCCAGCAGAAGGATACCGACCGGACCTGGGGCCAACGTCCTGACTTTC. V usage is TRBV5-1 and J usage is TRBJ2-6; unclear D gene. Germline V gives CDR1 SGHRS, CDR2 YFSETQ. Trimming removed 5 bases at V and 2 bases at J, with 17 bases between. The CDR3 is 17 amino acids. The whole variable domain, remainder taken from reference TRBV5-1 and TRBJ2-6, is KAGVTQTPRYLIKTRGQQVTLSCSPISGHRSVSWYQQTPGQGLQFLFEYFSETQRNKGNFPGRFSGRQFSNSRSEMNVSTLELGDSALYLCASRRIPTGPGANVLTFGAGSRLTVL.